This T cell receptor (beta chain) comes out of a study of blood T cell repertoires in COVID-19. Profiled with immunoSEQ multiplex PCR; TCRdb holds only in-frame clones, not every one. The sample lists some 200,000 clones, 85% to 90% seen once, with about 0.96% in the top ten. The CDR3 is 12 residues long. Germline trimming cut 2 bases from V and 5 bases from J; bases unmatched to any gene: 2. CDR1 and CDR2 from the germline V gene are GTSNPN and SVGIG (reference sequence). The gene calls are TRBV30 and TRBJ1-1; TRBD1 aligns across 7 bases. The sequenced sample consisted of peripheral blood. This TCR came from a woman under 30 who had recovered from COVID-19. In DNA form, the CDR3 reads TGTGCCTGGAGTACAGGGGAAACTGAAGCTTTCTTT. It translates to CAWSTGETEAFF.